The sequence of this T cell receptor beta chain was determined in a study of regulatory T cells in long-lasting Graves disease. Study-wide points: There were preferences for TRBV28, TRBJ1-2 and TRBJ2-5 in persistent disease.

For this clonotype: Its antigen is unidentified.

Time point of the sample: newly diagnosed GD, antithyroid drugs for less than 3 months. PBMC-derived RNA was used for the TCR library. Both iRepertoire HTBI primers and Arm-PCR of CDR3 regions were used to build the TCR beta libraries. TCRdb fed the multiplex PCR reads into MiXCR, producing one record per CDR3 protein. The table records around 470,000 distinct CDR3 sequences, 14% of them present only once. There are 19 residues in the CDR3. Germline trimming cut 3 bases from V and 2 bases from J; bases unmatched to any gene: 12. Germline values: CDR1 KGHDR, CDR2 SFDVKD. These data are also associated with another study on T cells in Graves' hyperthyroidism and ophthalmopathy.

This sample comprised peripheral blood mononuclear cells (PBMCs), obtained at new diagnosis, from a patient treated with antithyroid drugs. The rearrangement links TRBV24-1 to TRBJ2-3, with 11 bases lining up with TRBD2. This TCR derives from a woman aged 50 to 65 with Graves disease. CDR3 in amino acids: CATSDPSTSGGGNTDTQYF. The CDR3 DNA reads TGTGCCACCAGTGATCCATCCACTAGCGGGGGCGGTAACACAGATACGCAGTATTTT.